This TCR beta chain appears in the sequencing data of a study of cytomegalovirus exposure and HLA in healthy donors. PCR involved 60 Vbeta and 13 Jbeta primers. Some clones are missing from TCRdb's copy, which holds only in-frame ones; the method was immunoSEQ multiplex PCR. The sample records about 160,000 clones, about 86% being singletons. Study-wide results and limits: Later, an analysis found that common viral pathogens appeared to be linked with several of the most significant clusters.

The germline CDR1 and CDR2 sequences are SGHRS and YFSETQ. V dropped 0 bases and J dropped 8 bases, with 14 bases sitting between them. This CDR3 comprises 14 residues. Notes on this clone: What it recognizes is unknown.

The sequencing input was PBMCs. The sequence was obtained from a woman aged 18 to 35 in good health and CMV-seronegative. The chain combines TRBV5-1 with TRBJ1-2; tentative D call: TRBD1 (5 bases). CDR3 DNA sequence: TGCGCCAGCAGCTTGGCCCAGGGTGACTGGGGCTACACCTTC. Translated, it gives CASSLAQGDWGYTF.